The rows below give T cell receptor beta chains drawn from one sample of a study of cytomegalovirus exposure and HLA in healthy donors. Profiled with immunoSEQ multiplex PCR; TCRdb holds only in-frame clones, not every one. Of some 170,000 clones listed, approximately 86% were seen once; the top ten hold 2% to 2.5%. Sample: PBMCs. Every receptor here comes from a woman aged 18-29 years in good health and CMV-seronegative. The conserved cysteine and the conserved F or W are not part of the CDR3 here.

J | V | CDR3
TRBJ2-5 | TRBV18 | ASSRPGRERQGASETQY
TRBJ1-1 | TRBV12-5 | ASAPLRQGISEAF
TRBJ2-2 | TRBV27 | ASSPNTKTGTGVNTGELF
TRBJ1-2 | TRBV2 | ASSEIVATNYGYT
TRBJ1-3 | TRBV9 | ASSAADSSGNTIY
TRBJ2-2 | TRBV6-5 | ASSYSTRAGELF
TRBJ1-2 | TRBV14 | ASSHASSSGGYT
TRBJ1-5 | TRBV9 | ASSVDQGNQPQH
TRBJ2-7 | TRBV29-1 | SVADRDNSYEQY
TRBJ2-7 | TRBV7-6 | ASSSGLVSYEQY
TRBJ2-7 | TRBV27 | ASSLLESYEQY
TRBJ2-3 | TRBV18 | ASSPVLGQESSTDTQY
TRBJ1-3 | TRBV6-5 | ASETRTGGNTIY
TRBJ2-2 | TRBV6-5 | ASSYSIGGPGELF
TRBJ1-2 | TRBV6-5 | ASSTRTAYGYT
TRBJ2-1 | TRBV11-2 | ASSLDRTMAF
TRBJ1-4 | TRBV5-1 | ASSELNEKLF
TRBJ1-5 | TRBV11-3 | ASSLDCPQVLYSNQPQH
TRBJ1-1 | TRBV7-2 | ASSPTGLNTEAF
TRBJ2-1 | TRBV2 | ASSGDTSSYNEQF
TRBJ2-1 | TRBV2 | ASSPRPEGEQF
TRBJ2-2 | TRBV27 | ASSTYTGELF
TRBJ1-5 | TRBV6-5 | ASSSVSGSRIQPQH
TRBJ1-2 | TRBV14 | ASSLPGSGGYT
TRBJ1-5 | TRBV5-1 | ASSPSGTAGGQPQH
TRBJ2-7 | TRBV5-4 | ASSLVPGSGSYEQY
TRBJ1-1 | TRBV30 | AWSGLTEHTEAF
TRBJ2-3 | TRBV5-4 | ASSAGGGTDTQY
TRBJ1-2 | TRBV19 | ASSYVQSRGDYGYT
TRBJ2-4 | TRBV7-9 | ASSPLAGDNIQY
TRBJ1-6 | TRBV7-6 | ASSLQGGTDSPLH
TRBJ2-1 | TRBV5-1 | ASSLGVTSGLDNEQF
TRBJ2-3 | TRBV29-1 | SVEGHSTDTQY
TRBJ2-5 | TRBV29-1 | SVDRQQPGVQETQY
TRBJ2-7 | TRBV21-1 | ASSKVGDIYSYEQY